This T cell receptor beta chain was identified in a study of blood T cells in healthy people across ages. The study's findings and limits: With naive T cell percentage, TCR beta diversity showed a strong correlation. Among long-lived donors, naive CD4+ cells were more numerous and diversity higher than in aged donors. Diversity of TCR beta per million T cells declined in a roughly linear way with age.

The table lists this clonotype with a few counts. The antigen remains unidentified. The donors, healthy Caucasians from Russia, were aged roughly 6 to 100. Then a second PCR, running roughly 6 to 12 cycles, was carried out with a sample-barcoded 5' primer and a J-beta primer mix. TCRdb re-called the 5' RACE reads through MiXCR, storing one row per CDR3 protein. There are 700,000 or so distinct CDR3 sequences in the sample; 40% to 45% occur only once, and around 32% lies in the top ten. This CDR3 has 14 amino acids. V was trimmed by 5 bases and J by 4 bases, leaving 9 bases between them. This clonotype was obtained from a man aged 80 or over in good health. The V call is TRBV12-3 or TRBV12-4, the J call TRBJ2-6; D gene uncertain. Sequences were obtained from blood. The CDR3 loop reads CASSPALGANVLTF. CDR3 in DNA: TGTGCCAGCAGTCCCGCCCTGGGGGCCAACGTCCTGACTTTC.